One sample yielded the 18 T cell receptor beta chains listed below, sequenced in a study of T cell changes during pregnancy in multiple sclerosis. Here immunoSEQ multiplex PCR was the method, and the copy in TCRdb shows in-frame clones only, minus some. The top ten clones hold 0.44% of a sample with about 130,000 clones, around 95% of them seen once. The sequenced sample was peripheral blood, obtained after pregnancy. The receptors come from a female donor with multiple sclerosis, enrolled in a pregnancy study.

The chain has TRBV6-1 and TRBJ1-5; TRBD1 aligns across 7 bases. In germline, CDR1 is MNHNS, CDR2 SASEGT. With V trimmed by 3 bases and J by 2 bases, 1 base remained unmatched. This CDR3 region has 14 residues. The CDR3 DNA sequence: TGTGCCAGCAGTGAGGGACAGCGCAATCAGCCCCAGCATTTT. Protein sequence: CASSEGQRNQPQHF.

The J gene is TRBJ2-7, the V gene TRBV6-6; a possible D gene is TRBD2 (6 bases). The germline V and J ends were trimmed by 6 bases and 0 bases, with 18 bases remaining between them. Germline CDR1 reads MNHNY; CDR2 reads SVGAGI (reference sequence). This CDR3 is 16 amino acids long. This CDR3 reads CASSRLEAGSSYEQYF. The DNA of the CDR3 is TGTGCCAGCAGCCGACTGGAAGCGGGTTCCTCCTACGAGCAGTACTTC.

The chain employs TRBV28 and TRBJ2-2, with 7 bases aligning to TRBD1. Germline V gene lookup returns CDR1 MDHEN and CDR2 SYDVKM. The CDR3 extends over 15 amino acids. Trimming took 7 bases from V and 0 from J; bases not matched to a gene: 5. CDR3 residues: CASTLGQTNTGELFF. CDR3 nucleotides: TGTGCCAGCACCCTGGGACAGACGAACACCGGGGAGCTGTTTTTT.

The sample holds one count of this clone. J is TRBJ2-4 and V is TRBV5-1; 13 positions agree with TRBD2. The CDR3 is made up of 15 amino acids. Per germline, CDR1 SGHRS and CDR2 YFSETQ. The ends lost 3 bases at V and 8 bases at J; junction bases unmatched: 5. As DNA, the CDR3 is TGCGCCAGCAGCTCAACTAGCGGGAGGGCCCACATTCAGTACTTC. Translated: CASSSTSGRAHIQYF.

This clone was counted a single time. V and J are TRBV4-2 and TRBJ2-1; TRBD2 matches at 10 bases. J lost 5 bases, V lost 4 bases, and 8 bases had no gene match. The CDR3 runs 16 residues. In germline, CDR1 is LGHNA, CDR2 YNFKEQ. CDR3 DNA: TGTGCCAGCAGCCGCAATCTAGCGGGAGTCGACAATGAGCAGTTCTTC. Protein product: CASSRNLAGVDNEQFF.

This rearrangement joins TRBV27 to TRBJ2-7, with 8 bases aligning to TRBD1. Unmatched junction bases numbered 13, after V lost 6 bases and J lost 6 bases. CDR1 and CDR2 (germline): MNHEY, SMNVEV (reference sequence). The CDR3 runs 15 residues. The CDR3 DNA reads TGTGCCAGCAGATTCGCAGGGGGCGGGTTTAGCGAGCAGTACTTC. Protein sequence: CASRFAGGGFSEQYF.

This chain connects TRBV5-1 to TRBJ1-2; 8 nucleotides line up with TRBD1. The CDR3 covers 12 residues. V lost 4 bases, J lost 6 bases, and 2 bases stayed unmatched. CDR1 is SGHRS, CDR2 YFSETQ, per germline. The CDR3 DNA follows: TGCGCCAGCAGCACGGACAGGGATGGCTACACCTTC. This sequence encodes CASSTDRDGYTF.

The CDR3 region is CASSQSTSASSYEQYF. For the CDR3, the DNA is TGCGCCAGCAGCCAATCAACTAGTGCTAGCTCCTACGAGCAGTACTTC. The J gene is TRBJ2-7, the V gene TRBV4-3; perhaps TRBD2 as D (5 bases). The CDR3 is 16 amino acids. V lost 2 bases and J 0 bases, leaving 14 bases between the germline ends. Germline V gene sequence: CDR1 LGHNA, CDR2 YSLEER.

The chain carries TRBV19 and TRBJ2-7, with TRBD2 identical over 10 bases. The V gene's germline CDR1 is LNHDA and CDR2 SQIVND (reference sequence). The V segment lost 6 bases and the J segment 0 bases; nucleotides outside the gene matches: 5. The CDR3 has 15 amino acids. The CDR3 protein is CASRGLATSSYEQYF. Here the CDR3 DNA reads TGTGCCAGTAGGGGACTAGCGACGAGCTCCTACGAGCAGTACTTC.

The gene calls are TRBV27 and TRBJ1-1, with D possibly matching TRBD1 (5 bases). V was clipped by 2 bases and J by 1 base, with 5 bases between them. The CDR3 runs 13 residues. Germline-derived CDR1 and CDR2 are MNHEY and SMNVEV (reference sequence). CDR3 sequence (DNA): TGTGCCAGCAGTTTAGGGGCGAACACTGAAGCTTTCTTT. Translation gives CASSLGANTEAFF.

As DNA, the CDR3 is TGTGCCAGCAGCGTAGGGAGGGGGCGCCGGGCTTTCTTT. Amino acid sequence: CASSVGRGRRAFF. The V gene is TRBV9, the J gene TRBJ1-1; 7 nucleotides align to TRBD1. The junction had 7 bases not matched to a gene; V was cut back by 0 bases and J by 11 bases. From germline, CDR1 is SGDLS and CDR2 YYNGEE. The CDR3 covers 13 residues.

This sequence joins TRBV6-1 and TRBJ2-7; tentatively, D is TRBD1 (5 bases). The germline V gene encodes CDR1 MNHNS and CDR2 SASEGT. V lost 4 bases and J 2 bases, leaving 9 bases between the germline ends. This CDR3 has 13 amino acids. This chain's CDR3 is CASSVGDAYEQYF. The CDR3 region has the DNA TGTGCCAGCAGTGTAGGGGATGCCTACGAGCAGTACTTC.

The V call is TRBV6-5, the J call TRBJ2-3, with TRBD2 identical over 9 bases. The trim removed 2 bases at V and 1 base at J, leaving 4 bases unmatched. The CDR3 length is 16 residues. CDR1 MNHEY and CDR2 SVGAGI come from the germline V gene. The chain's CDR3 is CASSYIGLARTDTQYF. CDR3 nucleotide sequence: TGTGCCAGCAGTTACATTGGACTAGCGCGCACAGATACGCAGTATTTT.

CDR3 protein: CASSVNRGNEQFF. CDR3 nucleotide sequence: TGTGCCAGTAGTGTAAACAGGGGTAATGAGCAGTTCTTC. This sequence joins TRBV19 and TRBJ2-1; 7 bases agree with TRBD1. This CDR3 region has 13 residues. From germline, CDR1 is LNHDA and CDR2 SQIVND (reference sequence). The V and J ends lost 5 bases and 7 bases, in that order; junction bases with no gene match: 5. The full variable domain, in which reference TRBV19 and TRBJ2-1 provide the parts outside the CDR3, is DGGITQSPKYLFRKEGQNVTLSCEQNLNHDAMYWYRQDPGQGLRLIYYSQIVNDFQKGDIAEGYSVSREKKESFPLTVTSAQKNPTAFYLCASSVNRGNEQFFGPGTRLTVL.

The chain links TRBV28 to TRBJ2-7, with 8 bases lining up with TRBD1. The V and J ends lost 6 bases and 3 bases, in that order; junction bases with no gene match: 4. This CDR3 comprises 13 residues. Germline CDR1 is MDHEN and CDR2 is SYDVKM. CDR3 coding DNA: TGTGCCAGCAGGTGGACAGGGCTCTACGAGCAGTACTTC. Its translation: CASRWTGLYEQYF. Looking up the rest from reference TRBV28 and TRBJ2-7 gives the full variable domain: DVKVTQSSRYLVKRTGEKVFLECVQDMDHENMFWYRQDPGLGLRLIYFSYDVKMKEKGDIPEGYSVSREKKERFSLILESASTNQTSMYLCASRWTGLYEQYFGPGTRLTVT.

The V and J genes are TRBV7-9 and TRBJ2-1; tentative D call: TRBD2 (5 bases). Trimming left V 1 base short and J 9 bases short, with 16 bases between. This CDR3 contains 15 residues. Germline V gene data show CDR1 as SEHNR and CDR2 as FQNEAQ (reference sequence). The CDR3, as DNA: TGTGCCAGCAGCTTAGTTAATGGCGGAGGAGGTGAGCAGTTCTTC. Protein product: CASSLVNGGGGEQFF.

The chain recombines TRBV5-1 with TRBJ2-5, with 8 bases lining up with TRBD2. The V and J ends lost 0 bases and 5 bases, in that order; junction bases with no gene match: 3. CDR3 length: 14 amino acids. The germline V gene encodes CDR1 SGHRS and CDR2 YFSETQ. Here the CDR3 reads CASSLGLATETQYF. The CDR3, as DNA: TGCGCCAGCAGCTTGGGACTAGCGACGGAGACCCAGTACTTC.

This clone was seen once. The chain joins TRBV27 to TRBJ2-7, with a possible D match to TRBD2 (5 bases). The CDR3 has 13 residues. CDR1 and CDR2 from the germline V gene are MNHEY and SMNVEV (reference sequence). V was shortened by 7 bases and J by 4 bases, with 14 bases between the two germline ends. CDR3 in DNA: TGTGCCAGCAAGGCCCATAGCGAATACGAGCAGTACTTC. Translated, it gives CASKAHSEYEQYF.